This T cell receptor (beta chain) emerged from a study of CD8 T cells in ankylosing spondylitis. Study conclusions and caveats: Eight highly homologous variants made up a TCR beta motif, and this motif appeared characteristic of ankylosing spondylitis blood. Disease-linked clones displayed a CD8+ phenotype and appeared relatively rarely in peripheral blood. Reports say disease-linked clones showed up significantly more in matched ankylosing spondylitis synovial fluid. Past studies reported some motif variants in reactive arthritis synovial fluid and blood.

With molecular barcodes, quantitative 5'-RACE was used to make the TCR beta libraries. In TCRdb, the 5' RACE reads were re-called with MiXCR into one record per CDR3 protein. The sample carries 330,000 or so distinct CDR3 sequences, 8% recorded once. V trimming: 6 bases; J trimming: 2 bases; junction bases outside the gene matches: 6. The germline gives CDR1 MDHEN, CDR2 SYDVKM. CDR3 length: 15 residues. This clonotype was counted a few times. What it recognizes is unknown. The clonotype comes from a male donor with ankylosing spondylitis. Specimen: blood, either unsorted or a sorted T cell fraction (not recorded which). The gene calls are TRBV28 and TRBJ1-5, with 8 bases matching TRBD1. The CDR3 coding sequence is TGTGCCAGCAGGTCGGACAGGGAAGGCAATCAGCCCCAGCATTTT. It encodes CASRSDREGNQPQHF. Combining the CDR3 with reference TRBV28 and TRBJ1-5 gives the whole variable domain DVKVTQSSRYLVKRTGEKVFLECVQDMDHENMFWYRQDPGLGLRLIYFSYDVKMKEKGDIPEGYSVSREKKERFSLILESASTNQTSMYLCASRSDREGNQPQHFGDGTRLSIL.